This T cell receptor (beta chain) comes out of a study of blood T cell repertoires in COVID-19. Overall study: COVID-19 samples, acute and convalescent, were from the United States, Italy and Spain. T cells, B-cell-depleted T cells, or PBMCs provided the cDNA or gDNA that served as material.

Germline CDR1 and CDR2: MDHEN and SYDVKM. The CDR3 extends over 16 amino acids. V trimming: 4 bases; J trimming: 7 bases; junction bases outside the gene matches: 16. Clinical histories supplied by participants themselves formed the basis of cohort assignment. Per the original methods: Amplification from reference gene primers served as the basis for estimated nucleated cell counts. Assay: immunoSEQ multiplex PCR; the TCRdb copy retains only in-frame clones and omits some. V, J and clone size are taken as reported in that table, and D and trimming were inferred from the DNA itself. The sample carries around 140,000 clones, about nine tenths recorded once.

This rearrangement joins TRBV28 to TRBJ2-7, with 7 nucleotides matching TRBD2. This clonotype was sampled from a woman in her thirties or forties who had been exposed to COVID-19. The sequenced sample was PBMCs or T cells enriched from blood (not recorded which). CDR3 bases: TGTGCCAGCAGTTACCCAACTAGCGCGCCCTACGAAGAGCAGTACTTC. Its protein product is CASSYPTSAPYEEQYF.